This TCR beta chain was captured in a study of blood T cell repertoires in COVID-19. Study-wide context: Samples came from the United States, Italy and Spain, spanning acute and convalescent COVID-19. T cells, B-cell-depleted T cells, or PBMCs provided the cDNA or gDNA that served as material.

V trimming: 0 bases; J trimming: 5 bases; junction bases outside the gene matches: 3. This CDR3 region has 14 residues. Germline assignment: CDR1 SGHNT and CDR2 YYREEE (reference sequence). Authors' analysis steps: Estimation of nucleated cell counts relied on the amplification of reference gene primers. This table comes from immunoSEQ multiplex PCR, and its TCRdb copy is limited to in-frame clones, with some not included. V and J calls and clone size are those listed in that table; D and trimming were worked out from the DNA. Found here are roughly 250,000 clones, 84% of them singletons; the top ten hold about 9.1%.

The sample consisted of peripheral blood. This chain uses TRBV5-4 with TRBJ2-7, with 9 bases fitting TRBD1. The source is a human donor in a cohort sampled during active COVID-19. In DNA, the CDR3 is TGTGCCAGCAGCTTGGCACAGGGGGCCCACGAGCAGTACTTC. This gives the protein CASSLAQGAHEQYF.